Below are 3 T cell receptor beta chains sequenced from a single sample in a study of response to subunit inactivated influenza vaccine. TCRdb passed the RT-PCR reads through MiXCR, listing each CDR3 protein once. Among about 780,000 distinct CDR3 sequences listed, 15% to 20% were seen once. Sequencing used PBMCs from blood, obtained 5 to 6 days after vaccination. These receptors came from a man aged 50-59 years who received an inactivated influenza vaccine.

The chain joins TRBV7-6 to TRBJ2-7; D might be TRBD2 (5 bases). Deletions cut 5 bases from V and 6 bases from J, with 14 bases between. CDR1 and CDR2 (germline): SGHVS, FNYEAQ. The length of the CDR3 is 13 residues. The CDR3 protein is CASSATEGVEQYF. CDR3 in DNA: TGTGCCAGCAGCGCAACAGAGGGAGTCGAGCAGTACTTC.

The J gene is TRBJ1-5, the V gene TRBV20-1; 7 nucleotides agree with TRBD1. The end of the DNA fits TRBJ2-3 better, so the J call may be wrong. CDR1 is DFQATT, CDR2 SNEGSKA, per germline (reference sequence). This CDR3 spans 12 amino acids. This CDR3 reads CSAQTGSQPQYF. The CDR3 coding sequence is TGCAGTGCGCAGACAGGGAGTCAGCCCCAGTATTTT.

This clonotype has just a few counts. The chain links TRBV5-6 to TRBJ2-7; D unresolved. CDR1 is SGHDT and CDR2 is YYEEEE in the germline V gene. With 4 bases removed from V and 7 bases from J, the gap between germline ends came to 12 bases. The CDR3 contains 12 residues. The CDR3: CASSRRSREQYF. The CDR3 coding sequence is TGTGCCAGCAGCCGACGCTCCCGGGAGCAGTACTTC.